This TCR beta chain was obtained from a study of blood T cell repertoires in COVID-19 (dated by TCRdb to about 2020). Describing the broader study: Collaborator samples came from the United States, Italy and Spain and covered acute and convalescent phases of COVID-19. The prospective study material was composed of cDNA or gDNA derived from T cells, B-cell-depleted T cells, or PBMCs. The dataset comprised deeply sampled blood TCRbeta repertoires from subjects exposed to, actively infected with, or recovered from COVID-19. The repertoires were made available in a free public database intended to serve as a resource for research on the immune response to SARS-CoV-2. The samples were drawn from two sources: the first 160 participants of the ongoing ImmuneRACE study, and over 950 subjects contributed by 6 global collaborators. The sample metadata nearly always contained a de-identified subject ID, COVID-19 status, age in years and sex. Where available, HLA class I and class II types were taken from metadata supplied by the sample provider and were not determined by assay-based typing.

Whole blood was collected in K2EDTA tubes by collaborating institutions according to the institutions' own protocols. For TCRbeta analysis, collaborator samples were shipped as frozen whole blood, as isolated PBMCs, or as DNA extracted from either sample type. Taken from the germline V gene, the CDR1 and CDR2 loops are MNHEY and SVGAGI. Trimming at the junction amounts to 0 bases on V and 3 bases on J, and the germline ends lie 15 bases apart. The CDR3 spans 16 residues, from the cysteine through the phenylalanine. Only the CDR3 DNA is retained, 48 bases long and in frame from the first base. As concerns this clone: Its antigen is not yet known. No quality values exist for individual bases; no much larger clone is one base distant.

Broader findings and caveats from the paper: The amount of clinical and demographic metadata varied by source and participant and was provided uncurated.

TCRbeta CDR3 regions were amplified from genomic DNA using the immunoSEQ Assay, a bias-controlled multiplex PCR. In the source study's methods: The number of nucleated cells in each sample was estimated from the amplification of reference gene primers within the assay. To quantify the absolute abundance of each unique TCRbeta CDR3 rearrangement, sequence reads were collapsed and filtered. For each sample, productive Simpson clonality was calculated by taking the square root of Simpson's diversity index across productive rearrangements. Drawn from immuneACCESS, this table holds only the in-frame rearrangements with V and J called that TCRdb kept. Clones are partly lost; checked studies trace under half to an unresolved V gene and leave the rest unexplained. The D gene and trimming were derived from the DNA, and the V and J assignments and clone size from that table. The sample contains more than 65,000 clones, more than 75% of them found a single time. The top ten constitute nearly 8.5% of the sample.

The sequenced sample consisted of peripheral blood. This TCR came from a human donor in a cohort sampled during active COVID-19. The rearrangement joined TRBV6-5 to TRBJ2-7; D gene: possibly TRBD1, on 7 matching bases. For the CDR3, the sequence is CASSYSNPGGLYEQYF. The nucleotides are TGTGCCAGCAGTTACTCGAACCCAGGGGGACTCTACGAGCAGTACTTC.